A selection of T cell receptor beta chains follows, all from one sample in a study of cytomegalovirus exposure and HLA in healthy donors. The protocol was immunoSEQ multiplex PCR, while the TCRdb copy is restricted to in-frame clones and leaves out a portion. The table lists approximately 150,000 clones, roughly nine tenths of them singletons. Source material: PBMCs. The receptors here all came from a man younger than 30 in good health and CMV-seropositive. Both conserved end residues are trimmed from each CDR3.

>TRBJ2-3|TRBV5-1
ASTPAGSTDTQY
>TRBJ1-5|TRBV28
ASRTGGGSNQPQH
>TRBJ1-5|TRBV6-1
ATQTTGLGQPQH
>TRBJ1-4|TRBV5-1
ASRRETNEKLF
>TRBJ1-4|TRBV9
ASSDGGGEKLF
>TRBJ1-2|TRBV5-1
ASSLARERGSGYT
>TRBJ1-2|TRBV27
ASSQGDRRAYGYT
>TRBJ1-5|TRBV19
ASSMGDLNHQPQH
>TRBJ2-7|TRBV10-3
AISGAGGATYEQY
>TRBJ1-2|TRBV19
ASRVWATNYGYT
>TRBJ2-7|TRBV9
ASSVEGGPGYEQY
>TRBJ2-5|TRBV4-1
ASSGRAGATYETQY
>TRBJ2-7|TRBV20-1
SAGGGREQY
>TRBJ2-1|TRBV9
ASSVGLAGLNNEQF
>TRBJ1-2|TRBV13
ASSLEVGRKRLSRYGYT
>TRBJ2-7|TRBV10-3
AISGRDRASYEQY
>TRBJ1-4|TRBV7-2
ASSSGQAAKLF
>TRBJ2-1|TRBV6-6
ASSFREHNEQF
>TRBJ2-7|TRBV4-1
ASSQTITSDFSYEQY
>TRBJ1-1|TRBV7-9
ASSTGQLQNTEAF
>TRBJ1-2|TRBV5-4
ASSPDTVYGYT
>TRBJ1-2|TRBV19
ASSNLQGAGGYT
>TRBJ1-5|TRBV27
ASSLTHYQPQH
>TRBJ2-3|TRBV7-9
ASSPRGQGKTDTQY
>TRBJ1-5|TRBV19
ASTPLGGGNQPQH
>TRBJ1-3|TRBV7-2
ASSLRGGNTIY
>TRBJ2-1|TRBV19
ASSMAGTGGKNEQF
>TRBJ2-7|TRBV27
ASNKGYREGAYEQY
>TRBJ2-7|TRBV7-2
ASSLAAQAYEQY
>TRBJ1-4|TRBV4-1
ASSQDRGKLF
>TRBJ2-7|TRBV29-1
SVGPGRGVYEQY
>TRBJ2-7|TRBV4-2
ASSQDTGGFNEQY
>TRBJ1-6|TRBV18
ASSPRDTNSPLH
>TRBJ2-3|TRBV9
ASSVVSGGFTDTQY
>TRBJ1-4|TRBV6-1
ASSEIYRVNEKLF
>TRBJ2-2|TRBV5-6
ASSELGGELF
>TRBJ2-1|TRBV30
AWTSLRGGAGDEQF
>TRBJ2-4|TRBV5-1
ASSLPERNIQY
>TRBJ1-1|TRBV2
ASLGTGTEAF
>TRBJ1-3|TRBV7-8
ASFPGGNTIY
>TRBJ2-1|TRBV10-3
AIRGTPSYNEQF
>TRBJ2-3|TRBV27
ASSPDSGSTDTQY
>TRBJ2-3|TRBV6-1
ASSVAGGPGTDTQY
>TRBJ2-1|TRBV9
ASSGSPWTSGSYNEQF
>TRBJ1-2|TRBV5-1
ASSLVQGQREGYT
>TRBJ1-5|TRBV27
ASSSTGGGNQPQH
>TRBJ1-1|TRBV7-2
ASSPIPGGGTEAF
>TRBJ1-5|TRBV28
ASRNWGTRNQPQH
>TRBJ2-7|TRBV18
ASSSDRAYEQY
>TRBJ1-3|TRBV10-3
AIRDTLQGLGNTIY
>TRBJ1-2|TRBV4-3
ASSQDRVGYGYT
>TRBJ2-5|TRBV6-5
ASGRQGPPETQY
>TRBJ1-1|TRBV27
ASSLAGTGLTEAF
>TRBJ2-1|TRBV18
ASSPRQTGLGEQF
>TRBJ2-1|TRBV6-1
ASSEGFWGRVREQF
>TRBJ1-1|TRBV6-5
ASSKQGNTEAF
>TRBJ2-1|TRBV6-6
ASTIRDFYNEQF
>TRBJ1-1|TRBV7-3
ASSIADTEAF
>TRBJ1-1|TRBV6-5
ASSTGTEAF
>TRBJ2-1|TRBV5-6
ASNPGLANYNEQF